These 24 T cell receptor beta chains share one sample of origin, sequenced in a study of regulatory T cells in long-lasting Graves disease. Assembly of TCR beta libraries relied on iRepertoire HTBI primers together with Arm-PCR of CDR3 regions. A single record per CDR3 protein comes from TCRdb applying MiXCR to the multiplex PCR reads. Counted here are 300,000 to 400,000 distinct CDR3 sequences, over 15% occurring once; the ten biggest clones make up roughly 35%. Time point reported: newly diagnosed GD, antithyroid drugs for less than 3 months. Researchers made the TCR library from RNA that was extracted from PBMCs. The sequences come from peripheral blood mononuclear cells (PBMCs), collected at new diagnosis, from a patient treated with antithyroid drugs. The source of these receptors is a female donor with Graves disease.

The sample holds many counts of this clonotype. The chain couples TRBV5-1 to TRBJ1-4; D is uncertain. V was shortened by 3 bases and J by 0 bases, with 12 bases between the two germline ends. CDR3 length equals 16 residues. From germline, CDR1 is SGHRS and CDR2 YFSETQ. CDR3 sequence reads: CASSSLTHATNEKLFF. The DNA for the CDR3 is TGCGCCAGCAGCTCGTTGACACACGCAACTAATGAAAAACTGTTTTTT. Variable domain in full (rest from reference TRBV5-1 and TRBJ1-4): KAGVTQTPRYLIKTRGQQVTLSCSPISGHRSVSWYQQTPGQGLQFLFEYFSETQRNKGNFPGRFSGRQFSNSRSEMNVSTLELGDSALYLCASSSLTHATNEKLFFGSGTQLSVL.

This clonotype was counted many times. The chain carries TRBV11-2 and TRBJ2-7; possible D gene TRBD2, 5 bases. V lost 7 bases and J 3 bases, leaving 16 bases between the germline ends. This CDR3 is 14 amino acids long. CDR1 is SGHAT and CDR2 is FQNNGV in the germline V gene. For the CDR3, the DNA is TGTGCCAGCACCGTGGAGGCGGAGAACTACGAGCAGTACTTC. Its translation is CASTVEAENYEQYF. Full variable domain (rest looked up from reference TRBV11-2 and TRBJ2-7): EAGVAQSPRYKIIEKRQSVAFWCNPISGHATLYWYQQILGQGPKLLIQFQNNGVVDDSQLPKDRFSAERLKGVDSTLKIQPAKLEDSAVYLCASTVEAENYEQYFGPGTRLTVT.

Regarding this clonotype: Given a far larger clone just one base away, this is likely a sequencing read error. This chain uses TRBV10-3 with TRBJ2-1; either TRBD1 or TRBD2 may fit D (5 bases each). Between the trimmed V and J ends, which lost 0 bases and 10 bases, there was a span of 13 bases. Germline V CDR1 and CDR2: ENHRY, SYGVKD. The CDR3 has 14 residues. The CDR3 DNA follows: TGTGCCATCAGTGAGTCGGGACGCAGCTACGAGCAGTTCTTC. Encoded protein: CAISESGRSYEQFF.

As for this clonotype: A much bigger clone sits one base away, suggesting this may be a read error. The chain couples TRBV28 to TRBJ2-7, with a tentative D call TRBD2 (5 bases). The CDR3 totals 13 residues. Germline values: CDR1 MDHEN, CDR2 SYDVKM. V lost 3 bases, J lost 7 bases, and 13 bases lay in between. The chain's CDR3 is CASSLLGRDEQYF. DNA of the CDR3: TGTGCCAGCAGTTTGTTGGGTCGGGATGAGCAGTACTTC.

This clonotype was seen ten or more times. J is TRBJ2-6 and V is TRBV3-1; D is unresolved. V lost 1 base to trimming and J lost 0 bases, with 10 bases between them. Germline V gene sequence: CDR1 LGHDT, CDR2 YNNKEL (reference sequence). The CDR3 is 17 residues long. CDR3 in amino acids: CASSQAGGDSGANVLTF. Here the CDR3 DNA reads TGTGCCAGCAGCCAAGCGGGCGGAGACTCTGGGGCCAACGTCCTGACTTTC.

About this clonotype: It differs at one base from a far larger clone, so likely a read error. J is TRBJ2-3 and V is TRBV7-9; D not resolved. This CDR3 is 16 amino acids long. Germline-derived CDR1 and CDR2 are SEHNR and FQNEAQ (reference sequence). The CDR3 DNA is TGTGCCAGCAGCTGGGGTCCCTTCACGCACACAGATACGCTGTATTTT. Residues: CASSWGPFTHTDTLYF. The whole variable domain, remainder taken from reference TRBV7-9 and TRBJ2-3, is DTGVSQNPRHKITKRGQNVTFRCDPISEHNRLYWYRQTLGQGPEFLTYFQNEAQLEKSRLLSDRFSAERPKGSFSTLEIQRTEQGDSAMYLCASSWGPFTHTDTLYFGPGTRLTVL.

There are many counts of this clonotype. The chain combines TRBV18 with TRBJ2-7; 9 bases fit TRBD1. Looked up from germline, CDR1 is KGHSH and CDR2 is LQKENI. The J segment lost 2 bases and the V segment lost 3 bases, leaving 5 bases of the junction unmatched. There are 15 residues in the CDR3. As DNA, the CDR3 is TGTGCCAGCTCACCTGGGACAGGGTTCACCTACGAGCAGTACTTC. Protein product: CASSPGTGFTYEQYF.

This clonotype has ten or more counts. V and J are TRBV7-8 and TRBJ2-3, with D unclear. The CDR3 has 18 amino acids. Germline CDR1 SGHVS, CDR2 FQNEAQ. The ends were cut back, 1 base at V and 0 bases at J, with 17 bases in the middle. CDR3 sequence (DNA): TGTGCCAGCAGCTTAGACTTAGTAGGGTCCGCTAGCACAGATACGCAGTATTTT. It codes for CASSLDLVGSASTDTQYF.

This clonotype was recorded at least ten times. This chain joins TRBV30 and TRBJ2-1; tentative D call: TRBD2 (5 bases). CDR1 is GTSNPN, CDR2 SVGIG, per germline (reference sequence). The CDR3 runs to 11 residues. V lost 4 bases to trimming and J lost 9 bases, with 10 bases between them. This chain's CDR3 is CAWTHRGEQFF. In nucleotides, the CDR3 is TGTGCCTGGACACACCGGGGTGAGCAGTTCTTC.

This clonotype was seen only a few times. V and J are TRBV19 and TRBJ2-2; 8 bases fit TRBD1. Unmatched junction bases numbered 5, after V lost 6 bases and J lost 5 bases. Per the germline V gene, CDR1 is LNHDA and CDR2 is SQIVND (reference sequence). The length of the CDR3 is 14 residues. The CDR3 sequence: CASSPRDRTGELFF. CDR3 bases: TGTGCCAGTAGCCCCCGGGACAGGACCGGGGAGCTGTTTTTT.

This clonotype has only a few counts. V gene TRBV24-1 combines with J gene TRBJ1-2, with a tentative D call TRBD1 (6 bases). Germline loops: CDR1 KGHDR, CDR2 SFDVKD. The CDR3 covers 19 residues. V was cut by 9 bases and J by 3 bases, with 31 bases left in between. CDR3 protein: CATASGSLGNQGIDYGYTF. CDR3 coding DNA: TGTGCCACCGCATCGGGCTCCCTCGGGAACCAGGGGATCGACTATGGCTACACCTTC.

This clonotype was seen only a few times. The CDR3 spells CASSSPGRTYEQYF. In DNA form, the CDR3 reads TGTGCCAGCAGCTCACCGGGCCGCACCTACGAGCAGTACTTC. The rearrangement links TRBV13 to TRBJ2-7; D unclear. Looked up from germline, CDR1 is PRHDT and CDR2 is FYEKMQ (reference sequence). V was clipped by 4 bases and J by 2 bases, with 12 bases between them. This CDR3 comprises 14 residues. The whole variable domain, remainder taken from reference TRBV13 and TRBJ2-7, is AAGVIQSPRHLIKEKRETATLKCYPIPRHDTVYWYQQGPGQDPQFLISFYEKMQSDKGSIPDRFSAQQFSDYHSELNMSSLELGDSALYFCASSSPGRTYEQYFGPGTRLTVT.

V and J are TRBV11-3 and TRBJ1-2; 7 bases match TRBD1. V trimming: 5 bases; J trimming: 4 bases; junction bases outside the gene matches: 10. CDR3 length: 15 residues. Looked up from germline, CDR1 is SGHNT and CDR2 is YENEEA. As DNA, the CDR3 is TGTGCCAGCAGCGATCGACAGGGTTTGAGCTATGGCTACACCTTC. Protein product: CASSDRQGLSYGYTF.

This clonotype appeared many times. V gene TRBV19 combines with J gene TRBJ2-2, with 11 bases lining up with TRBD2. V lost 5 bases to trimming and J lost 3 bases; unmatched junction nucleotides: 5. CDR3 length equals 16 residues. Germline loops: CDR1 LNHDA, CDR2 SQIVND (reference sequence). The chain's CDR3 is CASSPGLAGDTGELFF. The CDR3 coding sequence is TGTGCCAGTAGTCCCGGACTAGCGGGTGACACCGGGGAGCTGTTTTTT.

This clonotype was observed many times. CDR3 nucleotides: TGCGCCAGCAGCTTGGGTTTTTGGAAAATGAACACTGAAGCTTTCTTT. Translated, it gives CASSLGFWKMNTEAFF. The gene calls are TRBV5-1 and TRBJ1-1; D is ambiguous. Trimming stripped 0 bases from V and 0 bases from J, with 12 bases between. CDR3 size: 16 residues. The germline CDR1 and CDR2 sequences are SGHRS and YFSETQ.

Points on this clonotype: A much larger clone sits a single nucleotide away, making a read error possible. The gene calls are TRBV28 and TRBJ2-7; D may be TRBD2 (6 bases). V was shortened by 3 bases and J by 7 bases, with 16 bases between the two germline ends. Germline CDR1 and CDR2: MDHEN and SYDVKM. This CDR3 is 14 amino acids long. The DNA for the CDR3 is TGTGCCAGCAGTTTGGGGGGAACCTACAATGAGCAGTACTTC. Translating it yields CASSLGGTYNEQYF.

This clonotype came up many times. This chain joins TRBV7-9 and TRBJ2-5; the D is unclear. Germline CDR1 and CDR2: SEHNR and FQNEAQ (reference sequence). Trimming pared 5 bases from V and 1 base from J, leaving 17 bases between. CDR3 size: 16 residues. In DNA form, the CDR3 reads TGTGCCAGCAGCCGCCCCTTTTCGGGTTTCCAAGAGACCCAGTACTTC. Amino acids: CASSRPFSGFQETQYF. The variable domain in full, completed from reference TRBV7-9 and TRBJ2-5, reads DTGVSQNPRHKITKRGQNVTFRCDPISEHNRLYWYRQTLGQGPEFLTYFQNEAQLEKSRLLSDRFSAERPKGSFSTLEIQRTEQGDSAMYLCASSRPFSGFQETQYFGPGTRLLVL.

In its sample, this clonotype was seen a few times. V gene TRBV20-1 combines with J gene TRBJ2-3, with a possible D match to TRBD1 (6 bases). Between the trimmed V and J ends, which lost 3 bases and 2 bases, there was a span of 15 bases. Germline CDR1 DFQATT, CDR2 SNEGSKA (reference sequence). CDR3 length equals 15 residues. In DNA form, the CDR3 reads TGCAGTGCTAGCGGGGTCAGGGGTTTCACAGATACGCAGTATTTT. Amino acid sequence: CSASGVRGFTDTQYF.

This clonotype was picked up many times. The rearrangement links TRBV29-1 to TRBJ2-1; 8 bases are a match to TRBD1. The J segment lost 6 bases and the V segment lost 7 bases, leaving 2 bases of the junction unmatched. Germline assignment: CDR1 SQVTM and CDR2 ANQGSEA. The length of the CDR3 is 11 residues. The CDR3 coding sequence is TGCAGCGCAGGGACAGGCAATGAGCAGTTCTTC. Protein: CSAGTGNEQFF.

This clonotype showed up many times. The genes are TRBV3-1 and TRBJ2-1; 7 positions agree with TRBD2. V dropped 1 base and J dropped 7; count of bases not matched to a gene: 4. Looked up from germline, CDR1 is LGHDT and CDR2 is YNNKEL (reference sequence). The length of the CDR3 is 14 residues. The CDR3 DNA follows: TGTGCCAGCAGCCAAGTGCTGCGGGAGAATGAGCAGTTCTTC. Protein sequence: CASSQVLRENEQFF.

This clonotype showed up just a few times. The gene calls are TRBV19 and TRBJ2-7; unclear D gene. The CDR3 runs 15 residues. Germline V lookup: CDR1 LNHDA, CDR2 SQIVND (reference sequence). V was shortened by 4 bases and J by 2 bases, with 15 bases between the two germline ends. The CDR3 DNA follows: TGTGCCAGTAGTAGGGGTCCAATTTCCCCCTACGAGCAGTACTTC. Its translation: CASSRGPISPYEQYF.

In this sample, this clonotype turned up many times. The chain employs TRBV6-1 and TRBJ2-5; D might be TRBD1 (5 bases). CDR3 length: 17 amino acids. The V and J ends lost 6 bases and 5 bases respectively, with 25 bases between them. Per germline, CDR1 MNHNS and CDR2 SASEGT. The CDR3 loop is CASSPPGPGLTLETQYF. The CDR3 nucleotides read TGTGCCAGCAGCCCACCTGGGCCAGGGCTTACCCTCGAGACCCAGTACTTC.

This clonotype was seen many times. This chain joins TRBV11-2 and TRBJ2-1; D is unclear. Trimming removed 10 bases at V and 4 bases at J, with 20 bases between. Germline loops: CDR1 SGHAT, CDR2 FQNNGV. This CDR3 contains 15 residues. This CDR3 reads CATSTPPRFYNEQFF. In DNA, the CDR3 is TGTGCCACATCAACTCCGCCTCGGTTTTACAATGAGCAGTTCTTC.

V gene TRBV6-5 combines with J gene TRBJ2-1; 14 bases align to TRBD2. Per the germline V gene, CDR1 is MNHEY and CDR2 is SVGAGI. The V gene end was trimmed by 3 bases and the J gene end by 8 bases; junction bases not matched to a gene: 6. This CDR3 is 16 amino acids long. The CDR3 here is CASSYSTSGRVDEQFF. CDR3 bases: TGTGCCAGCAGTTATTCGACTAGCGGGAGGGTGGATGAGCAGTTCTTC.